Listed below are T cell receptor beta chains from one sample, sequenced in a study of cytomegalovirus exposure and HLA in healthy donors. TCRdb keeps only in-frame clones here, not all; method: immunoSEQ multiplex PCR. This sample has more than 250,000 clones, with about nine tenths found just once. Sequenced input: PBMCs. The receptors stem from a woman aged 18-29 years in good health and CMV-seronegative. Both conserved end residues are part of each CDR3. Each record gives: clone size, D gene, J gene, V gene, CDR3 DNA, CDR3 protein. A D gene is named only where the DNA matches it firmly. Part of the rows lack a size; the others show once, few, many or a class for expanded clones.

clone_size: .; d_call: .; j_call: TRBJ1-5; v_call: TRBV28; cdr3_nt: TGTGCCAGCAGTCGGCAGCCCCAGCATTTT; cdr3_aa: CASSRQPQHF
clone_size: .; d_call: .; j_call: TRBJ2-2; v_call: TRBV28; cdr3_nt: TGTGCCAGCAAGAACCCAACAGGGTTTGGCACCGGGGAGCTGTTTTTT; cdr3_aa: CASKNPTGFGTGELFF
clone_size: .; d_call: TRBD2; j_call: TRBJ2-3; v_call: TRBV6-5; cdr3_nt: TGTGCCAGTGCGAGCGGGGGAGGAGATACGCAGTATTTT; cdr3_aa: CASASGGGDTQYF
clone_size: .; d_call: .; j_call: TRBJ1-4; v_call: TRBV5-6; cdr3_nt: TGTGCCAGCAGCAGCACGAAGGGGTTGGATGAAAAACTGTTTTTT; cdr3_aa: CASSSTKGLDEKLFF
clone_size: .; d_call: .; j_call: TRBJ2-7; v_call: TRBV2; cdr3_nt: TGTGCCAGCAGTGAAGCTCCCACAGGGTCTTGGGAGCAGTACTTC; cdr3_aa: CASSEAPTGSWEQYF
clone_size: .; d_call: TRBD2; j_call: TRBJ2-7; v_call: TRBV15; cdr3_nt: TGTGCCACCAGCGGTGCCGTGACTAGCGGGCTGCGAAGCTCCTACGAGCAGTACTTC; cdr3_aa: CATSGAVTSGLRSSYEQYF
clone_size: .; d_call: .; j_call: TRBJ1-2; v_call: TRBV6-1; cdr3_nt: TGTGCCAGCAGTGCCACAGGACAGAACTATGGCTACACCTTC; cdr3_aa: CASSATGQNYGYTF
clone_size: .; d_call: TRBD2; j_call: TRBJ2-7; v_call: TRBV6-1; cdr3_nt: TGTGCCACCGGACTAGCGTTCAACGAGCAGTACTTC; cdr3_aa: CATGLAFNEQYF
clone_size: .; d_call: TRBD1; j_call: TRBJ1-4; v_call: TRBV5-1; cdr3_nt: TGCGCCAGCAGCTTGGGTGGAGGGGGCAAGGAAAAACTGTTTTTT; cdr3_aa: CASSLGGGGKEKLFF
clone_size: .; d_call: .; j_call: TRBJ1-5; v_call: TRBV7-2; cdr3_nt: TGTGCCAGCAGCCAGCGGGGCATAAATCAGCCCCAGCATTTT; cdr3_aa: CASSQRGINQPQHF
clone_size: .; d_call: TRBD2; j_call: TRBJ2-7; v_call: TRBV9; cdr3_nt: TGTGCCAGCAGCGCAACGACCAAGCCGGGGGGTGAGCAGTACTTC; cdr3_aa: CASSATTKPGGEQYF
clone_size: .; d_call: .; j_call: TRBJ2-2; v_call: TRBV7-2; cdr3_nt: TGTGCCAGCAGCTTAGCGGGAGGCGCCGGGGAGCTGTTTTTT; cdr3_aa: CASSLAGGAGELFF
clone_size: few; d_call: .; j_call: TRBJ1-1; v_call: TRBV14; cdr3_nt: TGTGCCAGCAGCCTTCAGGGGAACACTGAAGCTTTCTTT; cdr3_aa: CASSLQGNTEAFF
clone_size: .; d_call: TRBD1; j_call: TRBJ2-7; v_call: TRBV9; cdr3_nt: TGTGCCAGCAGCGTAGAGGGGGACAGACTTTACGAGCAGTACTTC; cdr3_aa: CASSVEGDRLYEQYF
clone_size: .; d_call: TRBD1; j_call: TRBJ2-7; v_call: TRBV27; cdr3_nt: TGTGCCAGCAGTATCACCCGGGACAGTAACGAGCAGTACTTC; cdr3_aa: CASSITRDSNEQYF
clone_size: .; d_call: .; j_call: TRBJ2-5; v_call: TRBV19; cdr3_nt: TGTGCCAGTAGTATATTGACAGTCTCAGGGGAGACCCAGTACTTC; cdr3_aa: CASSILTVSGETQYF
clone_size: .; d_call: .; j_call: TRBJ2-7; v_call: TRBV2; cdr3_nt: TGTGCCAGCAGTGAACCCCCTGTCGAGCAGTACTTC; cdr3_aa: CASSEPPVEQYF
clone_size: .; d_call: TRBD1; j_call: TRBJ2-5; v_call: TRBV4-1; cdr3_nt: TGCGCCAGCAGCCAAGTAGGGGGCCTGGAGACCCAGTACTTC; cdr3_aa: CASSQVGGLETQYF
clone_size: .; d_call: TRBD2; j_call: TRBJ2-7; v_call: TRBV7-2; cdr3_nt: TGTGCCACCCAACCCATAGCGGGAGGGCCCGGCGAGCAGTACTTC; cdr3_aa: CATQPIAGGPGEQYF
clone_size: .; d_call: .; j_call: TRBJ2-2; v_call: TRBV4-3; cdr3_nt: TGCGCCAGCAGCCAGGGGGCAGCGAACACCGGGGAGCTGTTTTTT; cdr3_aa: CASSQGAANTGELFF
clone_size: .; d_call: TRBD2; j_call: TRBJ2-1; v_call: TRBV2; cdr3_nt: TGTGCCAGTCGTTCTCCCAGCGGGAGAGACTACAATGAGCAGTTCTTC; cdr3_aa: CASRSPSGRDYNEQFF
clone_size: .; d_call: .; j_call: TRBJ1-1; v_call: TRBV11-1; cdr3_nt: TGTGCCAGCAGCCCCTCGGCAGGGCGAATGAACACTGAAGCTTTCTTT; cdr3_aa: CASSPSAGRMNTEAFF
clone_size: .; d_call: .; j_call: TRBJ2-1; v_call: TRBV11-2; cdr3_nt: TGTGCCAGCAGTCCACCTAACTCCTACAATGAGCAGTTCTTC; cdr3_aa: CASSPPNSYNEQFF
clone_size: many; d_call: TRBD1; j_call: TRBJ2-3; v_call: TRBV19; cdr3_nt: TGTGCCACGGGACAGGGAGCTGTCGCAGATACGCAGTATTTT; cdr3_aa: CATGQGAVADTQYF
clone_size: .; d_call: TRBD1; j_call: TRBJ1-5; v_call: TRBV10-3; cdr3_nt: TGTGCCATCAGTGAAGGGACAGGGGGCGTTCAGCCCCAGCATTTT; cdr3_aa: CAISEGTGGVQPQHF
clone_size: .; d_call: TRBD1; j_call: TRBJ1-2; v_call: TRBV29-1; cdr3_nt: TGCAGCGTTGAAGTTACACAGGGGGGGTATGGCTACACCTTC; cdr3_aa: CSVEVTQGGYGYTF
clone_size: .; d_call: TRBD2; j_call: TRBJ2-7; v_call: TRBV28; cdr3_nt: TGTGCCAGCAGTTTCACGGGACTAGCGGGAGGGAGGTCCTACGAGCAGTACTTC; cdr3_aa: CASSFTGLAGGRSYEQYF
clone_size: .; d_call: .; j_call: TRBJ2-5; v_call: TRBV6-1; cdr3_nt: TGTGCCACCTTAGCCTGGGGGCTTTGGGAGACCCAGTACTTC; cdr3_aa: CATLAWGLWETQYF
clone_size: once; d_call: .; j_call: TRBJ1-2; v_call: TRBV28; cdr3_nt: TGTGCCAGCAGTATACAGAGTAACTATGGCTACACCTTC; cdr3_aa: CASSIQSNYGYTF